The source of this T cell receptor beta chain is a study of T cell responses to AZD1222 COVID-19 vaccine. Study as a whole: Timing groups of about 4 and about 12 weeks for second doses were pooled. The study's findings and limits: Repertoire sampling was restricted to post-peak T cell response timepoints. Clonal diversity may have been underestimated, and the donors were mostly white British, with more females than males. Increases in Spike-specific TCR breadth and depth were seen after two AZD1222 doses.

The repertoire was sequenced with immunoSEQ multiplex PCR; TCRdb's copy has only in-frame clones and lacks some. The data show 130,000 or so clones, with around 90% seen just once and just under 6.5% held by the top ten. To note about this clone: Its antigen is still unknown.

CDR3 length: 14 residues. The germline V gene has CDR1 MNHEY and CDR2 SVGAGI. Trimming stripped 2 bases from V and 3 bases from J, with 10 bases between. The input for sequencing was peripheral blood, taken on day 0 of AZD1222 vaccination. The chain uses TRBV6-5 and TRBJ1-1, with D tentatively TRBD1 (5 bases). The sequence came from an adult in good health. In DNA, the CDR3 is TGTGCCAGCAGTTACGGGGGGGTGCACACTGAAGCTTTCTTT. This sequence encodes CASSYGGVHTEAFF.